These 15 T cell receptor beta chains were sequenced from one sample in a study of human T cells and chemical hapten exposure. Sample time point: patch test 1, 2 weeks after DPC sensitization. Regarding treatment: therapeutic diphenylcyclopropenone sensitization with weekly scalp DPC. One entry per CDR3 protein results from TCRdb running MiXCR on the RACE reads. Of tens of thousands of distinct CDR3 sequences listed, 10% are singletons. Sequenced here: whole blood, sampled in connection with sensitization to the hapten diphenylcyclopropenone (DPC). The receptors were sampled from a man between 35 and 55 years old with alopecia areata. Some clones in this sample may be carry-over from other donors' samples.

V gene TRBV5-4 combines with J gene TRBJ2-4; 7 nucleotides agree with TRBD2. The CDR3 extends over 16 amino acids. The J segment lost 1 base and the V segment lost 0 bases, leaving 4 bases of the junction unmatched. Germline CDR1 and CDR2: SGHNT and YYREEE (reference sequence). CDR3 bases: TGTGCCAGCAGCTTGGCGGCGGGAGAGGCCAAAAACATTCAGTACTTC. Encoded protein: CASSLAAGEAKNIQYF.

This clonotype was picked up a small number of times. The genes are TRBV12-3 or TRBV12-4 and TRBJ2-3; TRBD2 might be the D (7 bases). Trimming stripped 3 bases from V and 0 bases from J, with 13 bases between. CDR3 length: 16 residues. The CDR3: CASSFVRGASTDTQYF. DNA for the CDR3: TGTGCCAGCAGTTTCGTTCGGGGGGCTAGCACAGATACGCAGTATTTT.

With respect to this clonotype: A much larger clone differs by one base, so this may be a read error. The missing conserved phenylalanine or tryptophan at the end of this CDR3 makes a read error likely. The gene calls are TRBV11-2 and TRBJ2-6; the D is unclear. Germline V CDR1 and CDR2: SGHAT, FQNNGV. Trimming left V 4 bases short and J 0 bases short, with 4 bases between. The CDR3 has 14 amino acids. The CDR3 DNA follows: TGTGCCAGCAGCTCCAGCTCTGGGGCCAACGTCCTGACTTTA. The encoded protein is CASSSSSGANVLTL.

This clonotype was counted only a few times. This sequence joins TRBV9 and TRBJ2-5, with no clear D. CDR1 is SGDLS, CDR2 YYNGEE, per germline. CDR3 length: 15 residues. Trimming left V 0 bases short and J 5 bases short, with 14 bases between. The CDR3, as DNA: TGTGCCAGCAGCGTAGGTGTGGGTGGGTCGGAGACCCAGTACTTC. Translated, it gives CASSVGVGGSETQYF.

The chain uses TRBV9 and TRBJ2-3; 8 bases align to TRBD2. CDR1 is SGDLS, CDR2 YYNGEE, per germline. The CDR3 has 15 residues. With 4 bases clipped from V and 1 base from J, the junction kept 5 bases outside the gene matches. CDR3 sequence reads: CASSSLTSGTDTQYF. In DNA form, the CDR3 reads TGTGCCAGCAGCTCCCTGACTAGCGGCACAGATACGCAGTATTTT. Full variable domain (outside the CDR3, taken from reference TRBV9 and TRBJ2-3): DSGVTQTPKHLITATGQRVTLRCSPRSGDLSVYWYQQSLDQGLQFLIQYYNGEERAKGNILERFSAQQFPDLHSELNLSSLELGDSALYFCASSSLTSGTDTQYFGPGTRLTVL.

This clonotype was detected a few times. The chain recombines TRBV5-1 with TRBJ2-1, with 11 bases that match TRBD2. The CDR3 is 14 residues long. The ends lost 1 base at V and 9 bases at J; junction bases unmatched: 3. Germline V lookup: CDR1 SGHRS, CDR2 YFSETQ. DNA for the CDR3: TGCGCCAGCAGCTTGACTAGCGGGAGTGGTGAGCAGTTCTTC. Translated: CASSLTSGSGEQFF.

The table lists this clonotype with a few counts. The chain employs TRBV20-1 and TRBJ2-5, with D unresolved. Germline loops: CDR1 DFQATT, CDR2 SNEGSKA (reference sequence). V lost 2 bases and J lost 2, with 9 bases in between. The CDR3 has 13 amino acids. CDR3 amino acids: CSARRLIQETQYF. CDR3 DNA sequence: TGCAGTGCTAGACGCCTCATTCAAGAGACCCAGTACTTC.

This clonotype was recorded a few times. The rearrangement links TRBV30 to TRBJ2-5, with a weak D call TRBD2 (6 bases). CDR1 GTSNPN and CDR2 SVGIG come from the germline V gene (reference sequence). This CDR3 is 14 amino acids long. V lost 0 bases, J lost 6 bases, and 14 bases lay in between. CDR3 DNA sequence: TGTGCCTGGAGTGTCCCAGCGGGTAGCCAGACCCAGTACTTC. Translation: CAWSVPAGSQTQYF.

This chain joins TRBV29-1 and TRBJ2-7; TRBD1 matches 8 bases. This CDR3 spans 11 amino acids. J lost 6 bases, V lost 6 bases, and 4 bases had no gene match. Per germline, CDR1 SQVTM and CDR2 ANQGSEA. The chain's CDR3 is CSVGQGSEQYV. Here the CDR3 DNA reads TGCAGCGTCGGACAGGGAAGCGAGCAGTACGTC.

This chain links TRBV9 with TRBJ2-3; D is tentatively TRBD1 or TRBD2 (5 bases each). Deletions cut 4 bases from V and 2 bases from J, with 11 bases between. This CDR3 contains 14 residues. Germline V gene lookup returns CDR1 SGDLS and CDR2 YYNGEE. The CDR3 region has the DNA TGTGCCAGCAGCAGGGACGCCGACACAGATACGCAGTATTTT. Protein product: CASSRDADTDTQYF.

The chain combines TRBV2 with TRBJ2-7, with 8 bases that match TRBD2. V lost 3 bases, J lost 7 bases, and 2 bases stayed unmatched. Germline CDR1 reads SNHLY; CDR2 reads FYNNEI. The CDR3 is 12 amino acids. The CDR3 sequence is CASSETSVEQYV. The DNA for the CDR3 is TGTGCCAGCAGTGAGACTAGCGTGGAGCAGTACGTC.

This clonotype was counted only a few times. The chain couples TRBV3-1 to TRBJ2-3; 8 bases are shared with TRBD2. Unmatched junction bases numbered 13, after V lost 2 bases and J lost 12 bases. CDR3 length: 15 residues. Germline values: CDR1 LGHDT, CDR2 YNNKEL (reference sequence). The CDR3 protein is CASSQLTITSGFQYF. CDR3 DNA: TGTGCCAGCAGCCAATTAACGATCACTAGCGGATTTCAGTATTTT.

The chain combines TRBV12-3 or TRBV12-4 with TRBJ1-2; D is unclear. V was pared by 5 bases and J by 4 bases, with 17 bases between. This CDR3 has 15 residues. The CDR3 reads CASSAPPDGIYGYTF. Written as DNA, the CDR3 is TGTGCCAGCAGTGCGCCCCCGGACGGAATCTATGGCTACACCTTC.

The chain carries TRBV29-1 and TRBJ2-7, with no clear D. CDR3 length: 11 residues. Germline assignment: CDR1 SQVTM and CDR2 ANQGSEA. Trimming left V 4 bases short and J 2 bases short, with 6 bases between. The CDR3 protein is CSVGFAYEQYF. As DNA, the CDR3 is TGCAGCGTTGGGTTCGCCTACGAGCAGTACTTC.

There are a few counts of this clonotype. The rearrangement uses TRBV6-5 and TRBJ2-1; D tentatively reads TRBD1 or TRBD2 (6 bases each). The CDR3 is made up of 16 amino acids. The V and J ends lost 6 bases and 5 bases respectively, with 20 bases between them. CDR1 MNHEY and CDR2 SVGAGI come from the germline V gene. The CDR3 here is CASSLERGAGNNEQFF. The CDR3 DNA reads as TGTGCCAGCAGCCTTGAAAGGGGGGCGGGAAACAATGAGCAGTTCTTC.